This TCR beta chain comes out of a study of T cells expressing NK-cell markers. About this clonotype itself: Its antigen remains unidentified.

The CDR3 is 15 amino acids. The germline gives CDR1 SEHNR, CDR2 FQNEAQ (reference sequence). Whole-study findings and limits: The CD3+CD56-NKG2C+ fraction of a handful of donors was also led by these clonotypes. Whether expanded NKG2C+ T cell clones were HCMV specific stayed uncertain.

Reanalyzing the 5' RACE reads, TCRdb keeps one entry per CDR3 protein, without DNA. The sample includes about 550,000 distinct CDR3 sequences. Sequencing was performed on blood T cells: a sorted CD56 or NKG2C T cell subset, CD4+ or CD8+ T cells, or bulk PBMC T cells (not recorded which). This sequence was found in a man between 18 and 35 years old in good health. The chain employs TRBV7-9 and TRBJ2-6; TCRdb reports TRBD2, a call that lacks DNA to check it against. The CDR3 here is CASSGRNLGANVLTF.